Shown below are 6 T cell receptor beta chains from a single sample sequenced in a study of cytotoxic CD8 clonotypes in ibrutinib-treated CLL. Sequenced by immunoSEQ multiplex PCR; TCRdb stores in-frame clones only, minus some. The table lists fewer than 400,000 clones, 67% of them singletons. The source material was PBMCs, sampled after 36 months of ibrutinib treatment. These receptors were collected from a human donor with chronic lymphocytic leukemia.

The chain carries TRBV19 and TRBJ2-3; 10 bases map to TRBD1. Germline-derived CDR1 and CDR2 are LNHDA and SQIVND (reference sequence). The junction had 4 bases not matched to a gene; V was cut back by 4 bases and J by 6 bases. The CDR3 spans 14 residues. CDR3 in amino acids: CASSRGQGLDTQYF. CDR3 DNA sequence: TGTGCCAGTAGTAGGGGACAGGGGTTGGATACGCAGTATTTT.

The CDR3 nucleotides read TGTGCCAGCTCATTAATCACCGCGGGCAGAATAGGACGAATAGCCAAAAACATTCAGTACTTC. It yields the protein CASSLITAGRIGRIAKNIQYF. This chain joins TRBV18 and TRBJ2-4; the D gene is possibly TRBD2 (5 bases). The CDR3 has 21 residues. The V end was cut by 5 bases, the J end by 0 bases, with 29 bases between. Germline V CDR1 and CDR2: KGHSH, LQKENI. The full variable domain, completed using reference TRBV18 and TRBJ2-4, is NAGVMQNPRHLVRRRGQEARLRCSPMKGHSHVYWYRQLPEEGLKFMVYLQKENIIDESGMPKERFSAEFPKEGPSILRIQQVVRGDSAAYFCASSLITAGRIGRIAKNIQYFGAGTRLSVL.

The rearrangement uses TRBV19 and TRBJ1-2; the D gene is possibly TRBD1 (6 bases). Trimming pared 3 bases from V and 7 bases from J, leaving 12 bases between. From germline, CDR1 is LNHDA and CDR2 SQIVND (reference sequence). The CDR3 is 13 residues long. The CDR3 nucleotides read TGTGCCAGTAGTATCTCGGGGGCCTCTGGCTACACCTTC. It translates to CASSISGASGYTF.

The V and J genes are TRBV7-9 and TRBJ1-5; TRBD1 might be the D (6 bases). This CDR3 comprises 12 residues. Germline V CDR1 and CDR2: SEHNR, FQNEAQ (reference sequence). Deletions cut 7 bases from V and 5 bases from J, with 9 bases between. Here the CDR3 DNA reads TGTGCCAGCAAGACAGGCGATCAGCCCCAGCATTTT. Translation gives CASKTGDQPQHF. The entire variable domain, with the rest obtained from reference TRBV7-9 and TRBJ1-5, is as follows: DTGVSQNPRHKITKRGQNVTFRCDPISEHNRLYWYRQTLGQGPEFLTYFQNEAQLEKSRLLSDRFSAERPKGSFSTLEIQRTEQGDSAMYLCASKTGDQPQHFGDGTRLSIL.

The V call is TRBV15, the J call TRBJ2-3; D gene uncertain. The V gene's germline CDR1 is LNHNV and CDR2 YYDKDF (reference sequence). The CDR3 covers 15 residues. V lost 0 bases, J lost 8 bases, and 15 bases lay in between. The CDR3 nucleotides read TGTGCCACCAGCAGAGATCTGTCCACCCGAGGTACGCAGTATTTT. It specifies CATSRDLSTRGTQYF. The variable domain in full, completed from reference TRBV15 and TRBJ2-3, reads DAMVIQNPRYQVTQFGKPVTLSCSQTLNHNVMYWYQQKSSQAPKLLFHYYDKDFNNEADTPDNFQSRRPNTSFCFLDIRSPGLGDTAMYLCATSRDLSTRGTQYFGPGTRLTVL.

The J gene is TRBJ1-2, the V gene TRBV9; possibly TRBD1 for D (5 bases). Trimming took off 3 bases at V and 2 bases at J, with 11 bases between the two ends. This CDR3 is built from 14 residues. CDR1 SGDLS and CDR2 YYNGEE come from the germline V gene. As DNA, the CDR3 is TGTGCCAGCAGCGATTGGGACGGCAACTATGGCTACACCTTC. It codes for CASSDWDGNYGYTF. Supplemented by reference TRBV9 and TRBJ1-2, the full variable domain reads DSGVTQTPKHLITATGQRVTLRCSPRSGDLSVYWYQQSLDQGLQFLIQYYNGEERAKGNILERFSAQQFPDLHSELNLSSLELGDSALYFCASSDWDGNYGYTFGSGTRLTVV.